A selection of T cell receptor beta chains follows, all from one sample in a study of T-cell memory formation after mild COVID-19. Using its own MiXCR run on the 5' RACE reads, TCRdb lists one record per CDR3 protein. Of about 540,000 distinct CDR3 sequences listed, roughly 21% are singletons. Sequencing was done on a sample of PBMCs or a T cell subset sorted from them (not recorded which). Every receptor here comes from an adult woman who had mild COVID-19 (a few samples of this study predate the infection). Cell type and time point are not known. The CDR3 runs from the conserved cysteine through the conserved F or W. A D gene is named only where the DNA matches it firmly. The size field is filled for only some rows; it gives once, few, many or a size class.

J: TRBJ2-7
V: TRBV27
size: NA
D: TRBD1
DNA: TGTGCCAGCAGCTCACCCGGGACAGCCACCCGCTACGAGCAGTACTTC
CDR3: CASSSPGTATRYEQYF

J: TRBJ1-2
V: TRBV6-5
size: NA
D: NA
DNA: TGTGCCAGCAGTTACTCCGGGGAGGGAGGAGGATATGGCTACACCTTC
CDR3: CASSYSGEGGGYGYTF

J: TRBJ1-2
V: TRBV5-8
size: NA
D: TRBD1
DNA: TGTGCCAGCAGCTTAGGGGACAGGCGCGCGTGGGTTTTAACTGAAGCTAACTATGGCTACACCTTC
CDR3: CASSLGDRRAWVLTEANYGYTF

J: TRBJ2-1
V: TRBV7-2
size: NA
D: TRBD2
DNA: TGTGCCAGCAACCCGTGGGGCGGGAGGTCCGCGGGGGAGCAGTTCTTC
CDR3: CASNPWGGRSAGEQFF

J: TRBJ2-3
V: TRBV2
size: few
D: NA
DNA: TGTGCCAGCAGTGAAGCGGGGACTAGCACAGATACGCAGTATTTT
CDR3: CASSEAGTSTDTQYF

J: TRBJ1-1
V: TRBV5-1
size: few
D: NA
DNA: TGCGCCAGCAGCTCGCTAACGTTAAGCTCGCTCAACACTGAAGCTTTCTTT
CDR3: CASSSLTLSSLNTEAFF

J: TRBJ2-7
V: TRBV2
size: few
D: NA
DNA: TGTGCCAGCAGGCTAGGCGAGCAGTACTTC
CDR3: CASRLGEQYF

J: TRBJ2-7
V: TRBV13
size: NA
D: TRBD1
DNA: TGTGCCAGCAGTCAGGGGGCCAACGAGCAGTACTTC
CDR3: CASSQGANEQYF

J: TRBJ2-1
V: TRBV12-3/TRBV12-4
size: many
D: TRBD2
DNA: TGTGCCAGCAGTTTAGCGGGTAGCGGGAGGTCCTACAATGAGCAGTTCTTC
CDR3: CASSLAGSGRSYNEQFF

J: TRBJ2-2
V: TRBV11-2
size: few
D: NA
DNA: TGTGCCAGCAGCGCACTGGGACCGCGTGGGACCGGGGAGCTGTTTTTT
CDR3: CASSALGPRGTGELFF

J: TRBJ1-1
V: TRBV20-1
size: NA
D: NA
DNA: TGCAGTGCTAGAATCCCAGGGCTGAACACTGAAGCTTTCTTT
CDR3: CSARIPGLNTEAFF

J: TRBJ2-7
V: TRBV20-1
size: few
D: TRBD2
DNA: TGCAGTGCTAGCGGGACTAGCAACGATTACGAGCAGTACTTC
CDR3: CSASGTSNDYEQYF

J: TRBJ1-1
V: TRBV12-3/TRBV12-4
size: few
D: NA
DNA: TGTGCCAGCAGTTTAGCGCGGTCGAACACTGAAGCTTTCTTT
CDR3: CASSLARSNTEAFF

J: TRBJ2-2
V: TRBV10-3
size: many
D: TRBD2
DNA: TGTGCCATCAGCCCGGGACTAACGAACACCGGGGAGCTGTTTTTT
CDR3: CAISPGLTNTGELFF

J: TRBJ2-1
V: TRBV5-1
size: few
D: NA
DNA: TGCGCCAGCAGCTTGTTAGGCCAGGGTATTGATGAGCAGTTCTTC
CDR3: CASSLLGQGIDEQFF

J: TRBJ1-2
V: TRBV7-9
size: few
D: TRBD1
DNA: TGTGCCAGCAGCTTAAGTTTGGACAGGGCGGCTGGCTACACCTTC
CDR3: CASSLSLDRAAGYTF

J: TRBJ1-3
V: TRBV7-9
size: NA
D: NA
DNA: TGTGCCAGCAGCTCCACGACAGCCCGCTCTGGAAACACCATATATTTT
CDR3: CASSSTTARSGNTIYF

J: TRBJ1-1
V: TRBV9
size: few
D: TRBD1
DNA: TGTGCCAGCAGCGCCCAGGGGGCCACTGAAGCTTTCTTT
CDR3: CASSAQGATEAFF

J: TRBJ1-2
V: TRBV6-1
size: NA
D: NA
DNA: TGTGCCAGCAGCCAAGGGCACCGGACAGTTAACTATGGCTACACCTTC
CDR3: CASSQGHRTVNYGYTF

J: TRBJ2-6
V: TRBV12-3/TRBV12-4
size: many
D: NA
DNA: TGTGCCAGCAGACAGAGCTCTGGGGCCAACGTCCTGACTTTC
CDR3: CASRQSSGANVLTF

J: TRBJ2-1
V: TRBV13
size: few
D: TRBD1
DNA: TGTGCCAGCAGCTTAGAGGCAGGGGGCAATGAGCAGTTCTTC
CDR3: CASSLEAGGNEQFF

J: TRBJ2-6
V: TRBV5-4
size: NA
D: NA
DNA: TGTGCCAGCACCTCGTACAGGGACTCTGGGGCCAACGTCCTGACTTTC
CDR3: CASTSYRDSGANVLTF

J: TRBJ1-6
V: TRBV6-6
size: few
D: NA
DNA: TGTGCCAGTCGAGAGCTCGAGTATAATTCACCCCTCCACTTT
CDR3: CASRELEYNSPLHF

J: TRBJ1-2
V: TRBV5-1
size: NA
D: TRBD1
DNA: TGCGCCAGCAGCGGAACCGCCGGGACAGAGGGGGGTAACTATGGCTACACCTTC
CDR3: CASSGTAGTEGGNYGYTF

J: TRBJ2-1
V: TRBV4-1
size: NA
D: NA
DNA: TGCGCCAGCAGCCGAGAGGGTGGGGGGAGCTCCTACAATGAGCAGTTCTTC
CDR3: CASSREGGGSSYNEQFF

J: TRBJ1-4
V: TRBV7-9
size: NA
D: NA
DNA: TGTGCCAGCAGCCTCCCCTCCGGGGCGCGTGATGAAAAACTGTTTTTT
CDR3: CASSLPSGARDEKLFF

J: TRBJ2-3
V: TRBV7-9
size: few
D: NA
DNA: TGTGCCAGCAGCCCGACCTGGAGGGAGGCCACAGATACGCAGTATTTT
CDR3: CASSPTWREATDTQYF

J: TRBJ1-5
V: TRBV15
size: NA
D: TRBD1
DNA: TGTGCCACCAGTGCAGGGGGTAGGAGCAATCAGCCCCAGCATTTT
CDR3: CATSAGGRSNQPQHF

J: TRBJ2-7
V: TRBV7-9
size: few
D: NA
DNA: TGTGCCAGCAGCTTTCCCCGGGACTCCGCCTACGAGCAGTACTTC
CDR3: CASSFPRDSAYEQYF

J: TRBJ2-6
V: TRBV5-6
size: NA
D: NA
DNA: TGTGCCAGCAGCTCCCCTTTAGGCGGGGTTCAATCTCTTAGCTCTGGGGCCAACGTCCTGACTTTC
CDR3: CASSSPLGGVQSLSSGANVLTF

J: TRBJ2-5
V: TRBV6-2/TRBV6-3
size: NA
D: NA
DNA: TGTGCCAGCAGTTACTCGTCCGAGGGTGGTACCCAGTACTTC
CDR3: CASSYSSEGGTQYF

J: TRBJ2-2
V: TRBV20-1
size: many
D: NA
DNA: TGCAGTGCTGGGGCTGCGAACACCGGGGAGCTGTTTTTT
CDR3: CSAGAANTGELFF

J: TRBJ2-1
V: TRBV7-8
size: NA
D: TRBD2
DNA: TGTGCCAGCAGCTTAGCGCGGCTAGCGGGAGTGAGTGAGCAGTTCTTC
CDR3: CASSLARLAGVSEQFF

J: TRBJ2-1
V: TRBV10-3
size: few
D: NA
DNA: TGTGCCATCGGGACTGCTGCCAGCTCCTACAATGAGCAGTTCTTC
CDR3: CAIGTAASSYNEQFF

J: TRBJ2-1
V: TRBV5-1
size: NA
D: NA
DNA: TGCGCCAGCAGCTTGGAGGCGGCCGTCCTTAGTAATGAGCAGTTCTTC
CDR3: CASSLEAAVLSNEQFF

J: TRBJ1-4
V: TRBV11-2
size: NA
D: NA
DNA: TGTGCCAGCAGCTTCTTCATGCGGTCTAATGAAAAACTGTTTTTT
CDR3: CASSFFMRSNEKLFF

J: TRBJ2-1
V: TRBV30
size: NA
D: TRBD1
DNA: TGTGCCTGGAGTGTCGGGACAGGTCTCAATGAGCAGTTCTTC
CDR3: CAWSVGTGLNEQFF

J: TRBJ2-7
V: TRBV18
size: few
D: TRBD2
DNA: TGTGCCAGCTCGCCGCCGGGACTAGCGGGAGGGATTGACTACGAGCAGTACTTC
CDR3: CASSPPGLAGGIDYEQYF

J: TRBJ2-7
V: TRBV12-3/TRBV12-4
size: few
D: NA
DNA: TGTGCCAGCAGTTTCCTTACGTACGAGCAGTACTTC
CDR3: CASSFLTYEQYF

J: TRBJ2-1
V: TRBV11-2
size: NA
D: NA
DNA: TGTGCCAGCAGCTTATTGACGGGTGGGCTCGAGCAGTTCTTC
CDR3: CASSLLTGGLEQFF

J: TRBJ2-2
V: TRBV20-1
size: once
D: TRBD2
DNA: TGCAGTGCCAGAGCGGGATGGAGCACCGGGGAGCTGTTTTTT
CDR3: CSARAGWSTGELFF

J: TRBJ2-1
V: TRBV24-1
size: few
D: TRBD2
DNA: TGTGCCACCGCTAAATACAGCGGGAGGGCACATGAGCAGTTCTTC
CDR3: CATAKYSGRAHEQFF

J: TRBJ2-3
V: TRBV5-1
size: NA
D: NA
DNA: TGCGCCAGCAGCTTGAGCCTTCCAGGGGCAGATACGCAGTATTTT
CDR3: CASSLSLPGADTQYF

J: TRBJ2-5
V: TRBV7-2
size: NA
D: TRBD2
DNA: TGTGCCAGCGGTTATAGGCGGGGGGGGCTCCAAGAGACCCAGTACTTC
CDR3: CASGYRRGGLQETQYF

J: TRBJ2-3
V: TRBV18
size: NA
D: NA
DNA: TGTGCCAGCTCACCTAATGCCCAGATCACAGATACGCAGTATTTT
CDR3: CASSPNAQITDTQYF

J: TRBJ2-7
V: TRBV4-1
size: NA
D: NA
DNA: TGCGCCAGCAGCCCGACTCAGGGGCCGCCGGGGGACGAGCAGTACTTC
CDR3: CASSPTQGPPGDEQYF

J: TRBJ2-5
V: TRBV4-2
size: few
D: NA
DNA: TGTGCCAGCAGCCAAGAGGCGTTCATACAAGAGACCCAGTACTTC
CDR3: CASSQEAFIQETQYF

J: TRBJ1-6
V: TRBV5-1
size: NA
D: NA
DNA: TGCGCCAGCAGCTTGAGGACAGCTAATTCACCCCTCCACTTT
CDR3: CASSLRTANSPLHF

J: TRBJ1-6
V: TRBV20-1
size: NA
D: TRBD1
DNA: TGCAGTGCTTACAGGGGGCCGGATTCACCCCTCCACTTT
CDR3: CSAYRGPDSPLHF

J: TRBJ2-7
V: TRBV7-9
size: NA
D: NA
DNA: TGTGCCAGCAGCCGGACTCTGGACGGGAGCTCCTACGAGCAGTACTTC
CDR3: CASSRTLDGSSYEQYF

J: TRBJ2-5
V: TRBV6-5
size: NA
D: TRBD1
DNA: TGTGCCAGAATCTCAGGGGGCAAAGAGACCCAGTACTTC
CDR3: CARISGGKETQYF

J: TRBJ2-1
V: TRBV24-1
size: NA
D: NA
DNA: TGTGCCACCAGTGATTTTGAGGCAGCTTACAATGAGCAGTTCTTC
CDR3: CATSDFEAAYNEQFF

J: TRBJ1-1
V: TRBV11-2
size: few
D: TRBD1
DNA: TGTGCCAGCAGCTCCACTAAAGACAGGGGTAAAGCTTTCTTT
CDR3: CASSSTKDRGKAFF

J: TRBJ1-1
V: TRBV7-9
size: NA
D: NA
DNA: TGTGCCAGCAGCTTAATAGGTAACACTGAAGCTTTCTTT
CDR3: CASSLIGNTEAFF

J: TRBJ2-1
V: TRBV12-3/TRBV12-4
size: NA
D: TRBD2
DNA: TGTGCCAGCACCCCACGAGCGGGAGTAAACAATGAGCAGTTCTTC
CDR3: CASTPRAGVNNEQFF

J: TRBJ2-5
V: TRBV3-1
size: few
D: NA
DNA: TGTGCCAGCAGCCATCGAGCCCTCCGGCTCCAAGAGACCCAGTACTTC
CDR3: CASSHRALRLQETQYF